The next 24 T cell receptor beta chains were all read from a single sample in a study of beta chain features in type 1 diabetes. Expressed TCRB transcripts were sequenced because the entire RNA isolate underwent reverse transcription. Only in-frame clones appear in the TCRdb table, and some are missing; sequencing was by immunoSEQ multiplex PCR. The sample lists some 360,000 clones, 15% to 20% seen once, with approximately 0.043% in the top ten. Sequencing was carried out using naive CD4+ T cells from blood. The receptor set was obtained from a woman aged 18 to 35 in good health.

The chain employs TRBV6-5 and TRBJ2-3; 8 bases fit TRBD1. Germline V gene sequence: CDR1 MNHEY, CDR2 SVGAGI. V lost 2 bases, J lost 6 bases, and 4 bases stayed unmatched. This CDR3 has 14 residues. CDR3 protein: CASSYPTGVDTQYF. The CDR3 coding sequence is TGTGCCAGCAGTTACCCGACAGGGGTGGATACGCAGTATTTT.

This clone has more than one count but fewer than ten. The chain recombines TRBV9 with TRBJ2-1; no definite D call. This CDR3 has 13 amino acids. Germline loops: CDR1 SGDLS, CDR2 YYNGEE. V shed 0 bases and J shed 8 bases, with 9 bases lying between them. CDR3 bases: TGTGCCAGCAGCGTAGCTCTTCAGGATGAGCAGTTCTTC. It translates to CASSVALQDEQFF.

This clone was recorded a few times. V usage is TRBV5-4 and J usage is TRBJ2-4, with 8 positions matching TRBD2. Germline CDR1 reads SGHNT; CDR2 reads YYREEE (reference sequence). With 3 bases clipped from V and 7 bases from J, the junction kept 6 bases outside the gene matches. This CDR3 comprises 14 residues. The CDR3 is CASSSPGGSNIQYF. The CDR3 nucleotides are TGTGCCAGCAGCTCCCCGGGGGGGTCGAACATTCAGTACTTC.

The chain employs TRBV6-5 and TRBJ2-7; TRBD1 matches at 7 bases. Trimming took 6 bases from V and 4 from J; bases not matched to a gene: 6. The CDR3 spans 13 residues. Germline V gene sequence: CDR1 MNHEY, CDR2 SVGAGI. This CDR3 is CASRPRGKYEQYF. CDR3 nucleotides: TGTGCCAGCAGGCCCAGGGGGAAGTACGAGCAGTACTTC.

The chain combines TRBV9 with TRBJ1-1, with a possible D match to TRBD1 (6 bases). This CDR3 region has 15 residues. Trimming left V 3 bases short and J 0 bases short, with 12 bases between. Germline lookup yields CDR1 SGDLS and CDR2 YYNGEE. CDR3 protein: CASSARTAMNTEAFF. The CDR3 region has the DNA TGTGCCAGCAGCGCACGGACAGCAATGAACACTGAAGCTTTCTTT.

The chain links TRBV30 to TRBJ1-1; D may be TRBD1 (6 bases). Between the trimmed V and J ends, which lost 0 bases and 0 bases, there was a span of 11 bases. This CDR3 region has 15 residues. Germline V gene data show CDR1 as GTSNPN and CDR2 as SVGIG (reference sequence). CDR3: CAWSVTGRMNTEAFF. CDR3 bases: TGTGCCTGGAGTGTAACAGGGCGTATGAACACTGAAGCTTTCTTT.

The V and J genes are TRBV6-5 and TRBJ1-6; D remains ambiguous. Germline values: CDR1 MNHEY, CDR2 SVGAGI. The V and J ends lost 0 bases and 9 bases respectively, with 15 bases between them. The CDR3 is 16 residues long. The DNA of the CDR3 is TGTGCCAGCAGTTACTCTACTGCTTCTCCCGTTTCACCCCTCCACTTT. Translation: CASSYSTASPVSPLHF.

The chain links TRBV20-1 to TRBJ1-2; a weak D match, TRBD1 (6 bases). The germline V gene has CDR1 DFQATT and CDR2 SNEGSKA (reference sequence). Deletions cut 3 bases from V and 8 bases from J, with 10 bases between. The CDR3 has 11 amino acids. CDR3 sequence reads: CSARGAEGYTF. CDR3 nucleotide sequence: TGCAGTGCTAGGGGGGCTGAGGGCTACACCTTC.

This clone was recorded a few times. This chain joins TRBV27 and TRBJ1-2, with 7 bases that match TRBD1. Germline lookup yields CDR1 MNHEY and CDR2 SMNVEV (reference sequence). The CDR3 loop spans 13 amino acids. The trim removed 6 bases at V and 5 bases at J, leaving 6 bases unmatched. This chain's CDR3 is CASRTGLRYGYTF. Written as DNA, the CDR3 is TGTGCCAGCAGGACAGGGTTACGGTATGGCTACACCTTC.

The genes are TRBV6-5 and TRBJ1-4, with a tentative D call TRBD1 (5 bases). The CDR3 extends over 13 amino acids. Between the trimmed V and J ends, which lost 4 bases and 4 bases, there was a span of 7 bases. The germline CDR1 and CDR2 sequences are MNHEY and SVGAGI. The CDR3 nucleotides read TGTGCCAGCAGTTCGACAGTTAATGAAAAACTGTTTTTT. It codes for CASSSTVNEKLFF.

The chain carries TRBV7-9 and TRBJ2-7; possibly TRBD1 for D (6 bases). CDR1 and CDR2 (germline): SEHNR, FQNEAQ (reference sequence). V dropped 1 base and J dropped 0 bases, with 7 bases sitting between them. This CDR3 contains 14 residues. The CDR3 region has the DNA TGTGCCAGCAGCTTAGTAGGGGGCTCCTACGAGCAGTACTTC. Translated, it gives CASSLVGGSYEQYF.

This clone was detected only a few times. V gene TRBV2 combines with J gene TRBJ2-2, with TRBD1 matching over 7 bases. The germline V gene has CDR1 SNHLY and CDR2 FYNNEI. The CDR3 is 13 amino acids. J was trimmed by 6 bases and V by 5 bases; bases with no gene match: 3. As DNA, the CDR3 is TGTGCCAGCAGTACAGGGGAAGCCGGGGAGCTGTTTTTT. It translates to CASSTGEAGELFF.

This clone was seen only a few times. In DNA, the CDR3 is TGCAGCGTTGCTAGCACTGAAGCTTTCTTT. This gives the protein CSVASTEAFF. The chain carries TRBV29-1 and TRBJ1-1; D gene ambiguous. CDR1 and CDR2 (germline): SQVTM, ANQGSEA. This CDR3 spans 10 amino acids. V lost 4 bases to trimming and J lost 4 bases, with 4 bases between them.

V gene TRBV7-3 combines with J gene TRBJ1-2; perhaps TRBD1 as D (6 bases). This CDR3 is 14 amino acids long. Looked up from germline, CDR1 is SGHTA and CDR2 is FQGTGA. V lost 5 bases, J lost 2 bases, and 12 bases lay in between. CDR3 bases: TGTGCCAGCAGCCGCCGGACAGAAAACTATGGCTACACCTTC. Translating gives CASSRRTENYGYTF.

The chain joins TRBV5-4 to TRBJ2-3; D remains unclear. The CDR3 runs 16 residues. CDR1 SGHNT and CDR2 YYREEE come from the germline V gene (reference sequence). The V end was cut by 4 bases, the J end by 0 bases, with 15 bases between. The CDR3 reads CASSLLLSVSTDTQYF. The CDR3 DNA is TGTGCCAGCAGCCTTCTACTATCGGTGAGCACAGATACGCAGTATTTT. Combining the CDR3 with reference TRBV5-4 and TRBJ2-3 gives the whole variable domain ETGVTQSPTHLIKTRGQQVTLRCSSQSGHNTVSWYQQALGQGPQFIFQYYREEENGRGNFPPRFSGLQFPNYSSELNVNALELDDSALYLCASSLLLSVSTDTQYFGPGTRLTVL.

The CDR3: CASSEVSANEQFF. In DNA form, the CDR3 reads TGTGCCAGCAGTGAAGTTAGCGCCAATGAGCAGTTCTTC. The chain joins TRBV6-1 to TRBJ2-1, with D perhaps matching TRBD2 (5 bases). The ends were cut back, 1 base at V and 6 bases at J, with 7 bases in the middle. Germline V CDR1 and CDR2: MNHNS, SASEGT. The CDR3 covers 13 residues.

V and J are TRBV25-1 and TRBJ1-6; D not certain. The CDR3 spans 12 residues. Germline CDR1 MGHDK, CDR2 SYGVNS. Trimming stripped 6 bases from V and 9 bases from J, with 9 bases between. CDR3 coding DNA: TGTGCCAGCAGCCCACAGAGTTCACCCCTCCACTTT. It is translated as CASSPQSSPLHF.

This sequence joins TRBV7-9 and TRBJ2-5, with TRBD1 identical over 7 bases. This CDR3 region has 15 residues. Trimming cost V 3 bases and J 1 base; bases outside gene matches: 5. In germline, CDR1 is SEHNR, CDR2 FQNEAQ (reference sequence). The CDR3 coding sequence is TGTGCCAGCAGCTTCCTAACAGGGGTCCAAGAGACCCAGTACTTC. It yields the protein CASSFLTGVQETQYF.

This clone turned up a few times. V gene TRBV29-1 combines with J gene TRBJ2-3; 10 positions agree with TRBD2. Trimming took 3 bases from V and 0 from J; bases not matched to a gene: 12. The CDR3 has 18 amino acids. Germline assignment: CDR1 SQVTM and CDR2 ANQGSEA. The CDR3 spells CSVEGTRSSGRSTDTQYF. The CDR3 nucleotides read TGCAGCGTTGAGGGCACACGCTCTAGCGGGAGAAGCACAGATACGCAGTATTTT.

The V and J genes are TRBV25-1 and TRBJ1-3, with D possibly matching TRBD1 (6 bases). The CDR3 extends over 14 amino acids. Between the trimmed V and J ends, which lost 7 bases and 0 bases, there was a span of 10 bases. Looked up from germline, CDR1 is MGHDK and CDR2 is SYGVNS. This CDR3 is CASTGQPSGNTIYF. CDR3 DNA: TGTGCCAGCACCGGACAGCCCTCTGGAAACACCATATATTTT.

The J gene is TRBJ2-1, the V gene TRBV27; TRBD2 agrees at 7 bases. This CDR3 is 14 amino acids long. Germline CDR1 is MNHEY and CDR2 is SMNVEV (reference sequence). The trim removed 1 base at V and 7 bases at J, leaving 4 bases unmatched. The CDR3 reads CASSLWTRGNEQFF. CDR3 nucleotides: TGTGCCAGCAGTTTATGGACTAGGGGAAATGAGCAGTTCTTC.

This clone was seen a few times. This chain joins TRBV5-1 and TRBJ1-2, with 10 bases identical to TRBD1. Germline V gene sequence: CDR1 SGHRS, CDR2 YFSETQ. J lost 3 bases, V lost 5 bases, and 7 bases had no gene match. The CDR3 extends over 15 amino acids. In DNA, the CDR3 is TGCGCCAGCAGTGCCCCCGGGACAGGGGACTATGGCTACACCTTC. Amino acids: CASSAPGTGDYGYTF.

The gene calls are TRBV29-1 and TRBJ1-2; 7 nucleotides align to TRBD1. The CDR3 covers 14 residues. From germline, CDR1 is SQVTM and CDR2 ANQGSEA. The V gene end was trimmed by 5 bases and the J gene end by 3 bases; junction bases not matched to a gene: 9. The CDR3 region has the DNA TGCAGCGTTTATATTCGGGACAGAGACTATGGCTACACCTTC. It is translated as CSVYIRDRDYGYTF. The complete variable domain, with remaining parts taken from reference TRBV29-1 and TRBJ1-2, reads SAVISQKPSRDICQRGTSLTIQCQVDSQVTMMFWYRQQPGQSLTLIATANQGSEATYESGFVIDKFPISRPNLTFSTLTVSNMSPEDSSIYLCSVYIRDRDYGYTFGSGTRLTVV.

The chain uses TRBV5-1 and TRBJ1-2, with 10 bases that match TRBD1. V lost 3 bases to trimming and J lost 2 bases; unmatched junction nucleotides: 4. CDR3 length equals 15 residues. CDR1 is SGHRS and CDR2 is YFSETQ in the germline V gene. CDR3 in amino acids: CASSYGQGVNYGYTF. In DNA, the CDR3 is TGCGCCAGCAGCTATGGACAGGGGGTAAACTATGGCTACACCTTC.